This T cell receptor beta chain appears in the sequencing data of a study of blood T cell repertoires in COVID-19. Study-wide background: Researchers got acute and convalescent COVID-19 samples from the United States, Italy and Spain. From T cells, B-cell-depleted T cells, or PBMCs came the material, which was cDNA or gDNA.

This CDR3 has 13 residues. Germline CDR1 is SNHLY and CDR2 is FYNNEI. V shed 11 bases, J shed 7 bases, and the junction held 6 bases outside the gene matches. Authors' processing steps: Nucleated cell counts were estimated from reference gene primer amplification. The protocol was immunoSEQ multiplex PCR, while the TCRdb copy is restricted to in-frame clones and leaves out a portion. V and J calls and clone size come straight from that table; D and trimming were deduced from the DNA. Here the sample spans approximately 76,000 clones, roughly nine tenths being singletons. The clonotype comes from a man aged 30 to 39 with acute or convalescent COVID-19. The sequenced sample was peripheral blood. The rearrangement uses TRBV2 and TRBJ2-1; 12 bases map to TRBD2. The CDR3 spells CAGPSGRGNEQFF. CDR3 nucleotide sequence: TGTGCCGGACCTAGCGGGAGGGGTAATGAGCAGTTCTTC.